This TCR beta chain came from a study of blood T cell repertoires in COVID-19. Original data processing: Nucleated cell number was recorded as an estimate derived from reference gene primer amplification. Repertoires were generated with immunoSEQ multiplex PCR, while TCRdb's copy carries only in-frame clones and drops some. That table gives V, J and clone size, and the DNA gave D and trimming. The data show 240,000 or so clones, with more than 75% seen just once and roughly 2% held by the top ten. Donors of Cohort 3 who recovered were those that had two negative PCRs, clearance, or symptom resolution. The TCR originated in a woman between 45 and 65 years old who had recovered from COVID-19. Sequenced material: PBMCs or T cells enriched from blood (not recorded which).

The CDR3 DNA follows: TGTGCCAGCAGCTCCCAGCGGGGGGTAAGAGAGACCCAGTACTTC. Its translation is CASSSQRGVRETQYF. This sequence joins TRBV11-3 and TRBJ2-5, with 9 bases matching TRBD2. The V gene's germline CDR1 is SGHNT and CDR2 YENEEA. This CDR3 comprises 15 residues. V lost 4 bases, J lost 4 bases, and 7 bases stayed unmatched.